The clone carrying this T cell receptor (beta chain) was counted between two and nine times. Its antigen is not identified. This sample is part of a study of T cells in Graves' hyperthyroidism and ophthalmopathy. Uncontrolled infection, other autoimmune disease, pregnancy and lactation each barred patients from inclusion. Using RNA transcripts as the source, TCR beta CDR3 regions were amplified. First-round RT-PCR with HTBI primers amplified the TCR CDR3 region. From the multiplex PCR reads, TCRdb called clonotypes with MiXCR, one entry per CDR3 protein. The table includes more than 600,000 distinct CDR3 sequences, about 15% detected once. Notes on the study in general: Researchers found most expanded thyroid clonotypes above 0.001 in blood as well.

Trimming cost V 5 bases and J 2 bases, with 19 bases left between them. The CDR3 totals 16 residues. CDR1 and CDR2 (germline): MNHEY, SMNVEV (reference sequence). The sample was blood. The sequence was obtained from a man aged 18 to 35 with Graves' hyperthyroidism. The V call is TRBV27, the J call TRBJ2-7; D call uncertain. The CDR3 nucleotides are TGTGCCAGCAGTCGAGGACGAGGAGCCGACCCCTACGAGCAGTACTTC. Its translation is CASSRGRGADPYEQYF.